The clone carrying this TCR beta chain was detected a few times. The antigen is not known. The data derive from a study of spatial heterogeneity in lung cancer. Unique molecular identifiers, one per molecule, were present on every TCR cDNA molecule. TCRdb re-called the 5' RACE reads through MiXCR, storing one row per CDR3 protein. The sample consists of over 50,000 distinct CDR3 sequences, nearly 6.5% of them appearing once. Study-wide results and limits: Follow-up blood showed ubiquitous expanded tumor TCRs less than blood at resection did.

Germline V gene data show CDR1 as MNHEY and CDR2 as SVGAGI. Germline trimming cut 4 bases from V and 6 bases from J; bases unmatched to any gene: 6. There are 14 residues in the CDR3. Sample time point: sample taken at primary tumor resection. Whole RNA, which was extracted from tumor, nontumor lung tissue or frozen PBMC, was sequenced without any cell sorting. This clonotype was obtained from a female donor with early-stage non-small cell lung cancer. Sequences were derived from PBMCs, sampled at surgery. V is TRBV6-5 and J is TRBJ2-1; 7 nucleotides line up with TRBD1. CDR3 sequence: CASSFPGGGNEQFF. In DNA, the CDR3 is TGTGCCAGCAGTTTCCCAGGGGGTGGCAATGAGCAGTTCTTC.